This TCR beta chain was captured by sequencing in a study of T cell repertoires in cytomegalovirus infection. For the study at large: HLA-C-restricted CMV epitopes, recently identified, and well-studied HLA-B-restricted ones were used by the study. It can be stated that public TCR beta signatures indicated CMV infection as well as a matching HLA type.

There are 15 residues in the CDR3. The germline V gene has CDR1 MGHRA and CDR2 YSYEKL. V lost 11 bases, J lost 3 bases, and 17 bases lay in between. About this clonotype itself: Its antigen is unknown.

Study results and caveats: Pooled public TCR beta family frequency picked out CMV carriers with the relevant HLA.

TCRdb reprocessed the reads via MiXCR and lists one record per CDR3 protein. The table shows about a million distinct CDR3 sequences, with approximately 31% occurring only once. Sequenced material: cultured CD8+ T cells from PBMCs, taken from culture after CMV antigen stimulation. The chain combines TRBV4-1 with TRBJ1-6, with D uncertain. The sequence derives from a human donor in good health (CMV status not recorded). Some clones in this sample may be carry-over from other donors' samples. The CDR3 region is CAGSQGGNYNSPLHF. The CDR3, as DNA: TGCGCCGGTAGCCAAGGTGGAAACTATAATTCACCCCTCCACTTT.